This TCR beta chain appears in the sequencing data of a study of T cell responses to AZD1222 COVID-19 vaccine. Regarding the study as a whole: The study reported that nearly half of spike-specific TCRs target unmutated variant regions.

About this clone: Its specificity is not known.

The V end was cut by 8 bases, the J end by 5 bases, with 19 bases between. Germline V lookup: CDR1 MNHEY, CDR2 SVGAGI. The CDR3 is made up of 14 amino acids. Profiling relied on immunoSEQ multiplex PCR, and the TCRdb table lists in-frame clones only, not all of them. This table holds around 120,000 clones, under 85% found once. The J gene is TRBJ2-7, the V gene TRBV6-5; D perhaps matches TRBD2 (7 bases). The sequenced sample was peripheral blood, obtained on day 0 of AZD1222 vaccination. The clonotype originates from an adult in good health. CDR3 protein: CASSEGGATNEQYF. CDR3 DNA: TGTGCCAGCTCGGAAGGGGGGGCAACCAACGAGCAGTACTTC.